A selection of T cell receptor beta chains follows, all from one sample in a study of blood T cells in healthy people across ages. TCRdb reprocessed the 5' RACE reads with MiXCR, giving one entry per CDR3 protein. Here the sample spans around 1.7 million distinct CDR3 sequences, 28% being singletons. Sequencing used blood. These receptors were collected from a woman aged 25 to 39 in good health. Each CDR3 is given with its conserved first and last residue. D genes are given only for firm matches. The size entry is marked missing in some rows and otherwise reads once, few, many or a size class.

cdr3_nt: TGTACCAGCAGCCGTTTTAGCGGGAACAACAATGAGCAGTTCTTC; cdr3_aa: CTSSRFSGNNNEQFF; j_call: TRBJ2-1; clone_size: .; v_call: TRBV11-3; d_call: TRBD2
cdr3_nt: TGTGCCAGCAGCGTAGATGACCGGTCGAGCTCCTATAATTCACCCCTCCACTTT; cdr3_aa: CASSVDDRSSSYNSPLHF; j_call: TRBJ1-6; clone_size: many; v_call: TRBV9; d_call: .
cdr3_nt: TGTGCCAGCAGCTTACAGGTCGGGCAGCCCCAGCATTTT; cdr3_aa: CASSLQVGQPQHF; j_call: TRBJ1-5; clone_size: .; v_call: TRBV7-8; d_call: .
cdr3_nt: TGCGCCAGCAGCTTGGGACAGTACTATGGCTGCACCTTC; cdr3_aa: CASSLGQYYGCTF; j_call: TRBJ1-2; clone_size: .; v_call: TRBV5-1; d_call: .
cdr3_nt: TGCAGTGCTCCCACTTTCACCCGAGGGGACAACACTGAAGCTTTCTTT; cdr3_aa: CSAPTFTRGDNTEAFF; j_call: TRBJ1-1; clone_size: .; v_call: TRBV20-1; d_call: .
cdr3_nt: TGTGCCAGCAGCCCCCGGACAGGGGTTTACTATGGCTACACCTTC; cdr3_aa: CASSPRTGVYYGYTF; j_call: TRBJ1-2; clone_size: .; v_call: TRBV11-2; d_call: TRBD1
cdr3_nt: TGTGCCAGTAGTACAAACAGGGGAGATCAGCCCCAGCATTTT; cdr3_aa: CASSTNRGDQPQHF; j_call: TRBJ1-5; clone_size: .; v_call: TRBV19; d_call: TRBD1
cdr3_nt: TGCGCCAGCAGCCCCTCACAGGGGGGGCCCTACGAGCAGTACTTC; cdr3_aa: CASSPSQGGPYEQYF; j_call: TRBJ2-7; clone_size: many; v_call: TRBV4-1; d_call: .
cdr3_nt: TGCAGCAAAATCCCATCGAGCGGGAGAGCAGATACGCAGTATTTT; cdr3_aa: CSKIPSSGRADTQYF; j_call: TRBJ2-3; clone_size: .; v_call: TRBV20-1; d_call: TRBD2
cdr3_nt: TGTGCCAGCCAAGGATTGGAGGGGGCGGGCACTGAAGCTTTCTTT; cdr3_aa: CASQGLEGAGTEAFF; j_call: TRBJ1-1; clone_size: .; v_call: TRBV21-1; d_call: .
cdr3_nt: TGTGCCAGCAGCTTTTTCACTAGCGGGGGAGACGAGCAGTACTTC; cdr3_aa: CASSFFTSGGDEQYF; j_call: TRBJ2-7; clone_size: few; v_call: TRBV11-1; d_call: TRBD2
cdr3_nt: TGTGCCAGCAGCCCCTTTGAGACTAGCGGGAGAAGGTCCTACAATGAGCAGTTCTTC; cdr3_aa: CASSPFETSGRRSYNEQFF; j_call: TRBJ2-1; clone_size: once; v_call: TRBV3-1; d_call: TRBD2
cdr3_nt: TGTGCCAGCTCTCCGGTAGCCGACAATGAGCAGTTCTTC; cdr3_aa: CASSPVADNEQFF; j_call: TRBJ2-1; clone_size: .; v_call: TRBV9; d_call: .
cdr3_nt: TGCAGTGCCCTTAGCGGGAGAGTATCAGATACGCAGTATTTT; cdr3_aa: CSALSGRVSDTQYF; j_call: TRBJ2-3; clone_size: .; v_call: TRBV20-1; d_call: TRBD2
cdr3_nt: TGCGCCAGCAGCTTCAGGGGGGATGGCTGCACCTTC; cdr3_aa: CASSFRGDGCTF; j_call: TRBJ1-2; clone_size: .; v_call: TRBV5-1; d_call: TRBD1
cdr3_nt: TGTGCCAGCAGTGAAGAGGACCAAGAGACCCAGTACTTC; cdr3_aa: CASSEEDQETQYF; j_call: TRBJ2-5; clone_size: .; v_call: TRBV2; d_call: .
cdr3_nt: TGTGCCAGCACGCGGGTGCACAATGAGCAGTTCTTC; cdr3_aa: CASTRVHNEQFF; j_call: TRBJ2-1; clone_size: few; v_call: TRBV28; d_call: .
cdr3_nt: TGTGCCAGCAGTGAATCGACAGGATGGTCACCCCTCCACTTT; cdr3_aa: CASSESTGWSPLHF; j_call: TRBJ1-6; clone_size: few; v_call: TRBV25-1; d_call: .
cdr3_nt: TGCAGTGCTAGAGATGGCGGGCGGCCGACCACTGAAGCTTTCTTT; cdr3_aa: CSARDGGRPTTEAFF; j_call: TRBJ1-1; clone_size: .; v_call: TRBV20-1; d_call: .
cdr3_nt: TGTGCCAGCAGCTTAACGTGGGCTCCCAAAGAGACCCAGTACTTC; cdr3_aa: CASSLTWAPKETQYF; j_call: TRBJ2-5; clone_size: many; v_call: TRBV7-3; d_call: .
cdr3_nt: TGCGCCAGCAGCCAAGGTAGGGCTAGCGGGAGATTTGGGGATACGCAGTATTTT; cdr3_aa: CASSQGRASGRFGDTQYF; j_call: TRBJ2-3; clone_size: .; v_call: TRBV4-3; d_call: TRBD2